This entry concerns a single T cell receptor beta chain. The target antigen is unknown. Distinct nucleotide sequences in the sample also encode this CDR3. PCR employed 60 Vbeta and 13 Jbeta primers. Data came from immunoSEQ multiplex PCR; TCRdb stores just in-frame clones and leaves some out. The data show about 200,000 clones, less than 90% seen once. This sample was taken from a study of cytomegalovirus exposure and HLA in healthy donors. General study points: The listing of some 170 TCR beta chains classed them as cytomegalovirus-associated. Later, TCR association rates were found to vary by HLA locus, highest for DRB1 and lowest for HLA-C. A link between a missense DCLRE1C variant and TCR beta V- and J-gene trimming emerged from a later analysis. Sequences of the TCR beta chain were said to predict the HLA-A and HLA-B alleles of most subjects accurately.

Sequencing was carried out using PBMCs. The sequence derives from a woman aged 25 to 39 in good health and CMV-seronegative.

The CDR3 coding sequence is TGTGCCAGCAGCGTAGCGGGCACAGATACGCAGTATTTT. Encoded protein: CASSVAGTDTQYF. The chain couples TRBV9 to TRBJ2-3; D is unresolved. The germline CDR1 and CDR2 sequences are SGDLS and YYNGEE. Between the trimmed V and J ends, which lost 0 bases and 1 base, there was a span of 3 bases. The CDR3 extends over 13 amino acids.